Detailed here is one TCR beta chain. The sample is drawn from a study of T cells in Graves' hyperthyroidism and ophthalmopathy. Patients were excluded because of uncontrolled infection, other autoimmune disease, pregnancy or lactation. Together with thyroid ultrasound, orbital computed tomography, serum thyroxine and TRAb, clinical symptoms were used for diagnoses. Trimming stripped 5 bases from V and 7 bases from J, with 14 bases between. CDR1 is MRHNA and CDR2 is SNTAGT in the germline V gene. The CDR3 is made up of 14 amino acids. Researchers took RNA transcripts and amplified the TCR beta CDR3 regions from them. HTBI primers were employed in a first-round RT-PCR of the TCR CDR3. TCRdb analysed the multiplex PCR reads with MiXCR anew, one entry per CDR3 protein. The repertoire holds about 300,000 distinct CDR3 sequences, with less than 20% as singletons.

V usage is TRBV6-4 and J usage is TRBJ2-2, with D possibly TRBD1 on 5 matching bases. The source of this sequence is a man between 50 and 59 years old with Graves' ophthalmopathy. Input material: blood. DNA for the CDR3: TGTGCCAGCAGTATGTGGCAGGGCGACGGGGAGCTGTTTTTT. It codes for CASSMWQGDGELFF.